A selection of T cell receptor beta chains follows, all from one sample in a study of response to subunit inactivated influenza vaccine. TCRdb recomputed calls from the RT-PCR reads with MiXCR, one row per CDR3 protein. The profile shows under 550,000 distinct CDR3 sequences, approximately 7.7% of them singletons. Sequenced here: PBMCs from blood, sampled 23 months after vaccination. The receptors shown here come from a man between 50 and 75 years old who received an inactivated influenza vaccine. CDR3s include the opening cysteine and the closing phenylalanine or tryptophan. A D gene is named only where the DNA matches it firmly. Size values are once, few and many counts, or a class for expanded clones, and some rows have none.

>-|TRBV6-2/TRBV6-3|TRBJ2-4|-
TGTGCCAGCAGTTACTTAGCCGGAATTCAGTACTTC
CASSYLAGIQYF
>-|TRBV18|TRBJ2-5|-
TGTGCCAGCTCACCGGCCGGGACGCCACAAGAGACCCAGTACTTC
CASSPAGTPQETQYF
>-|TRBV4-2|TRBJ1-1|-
TGTGCCAGCAGCCAAGATAGAAGTCCTTTCTTT
CASSQDRSPFF
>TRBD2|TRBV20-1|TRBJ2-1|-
TGCAGTGCTAGAAAGGGACTAGCGGGGGGGTTGTACAATGAGCAGTTCTTC
CSARKGLAGGLYNEQFF
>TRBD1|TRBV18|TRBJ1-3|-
TGTGCCAGCTCACCGACAGGGCCCGGGAGTGGAAACACCATATATTTT
CASSPTGPGSGNTIYF
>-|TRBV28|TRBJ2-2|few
TGTGCCAGCAGAATAACGTTTCCAGGGGTGGGCGGGGAGCTGTTTTTT
CASRITFPGVGGELFF
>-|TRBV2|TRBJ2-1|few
TGTGCCAGCAGTGAAGGGACTCGACCCTCCTACAATGAGCAGTTCTTC
CASSEGTRPSYNEQFF
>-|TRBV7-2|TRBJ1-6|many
TGTGCCAGCAGCTCCAGAGGGGATTATTCACCCCTCCACTTT
CASSSRGDYSPLHF
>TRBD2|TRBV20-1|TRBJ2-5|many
TGCAGTGCTTTCATCAGCGGGAGTGTTGAGACCCAGTACTTC
CSAFISGSVETQYF
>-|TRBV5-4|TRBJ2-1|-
TGTGCCAGCACGGGACATTACAATGAGCAGTTCTTC
CASTGHYNEQFF
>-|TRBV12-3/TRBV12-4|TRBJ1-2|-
TGTGCCAGCAGGGACAGCAATAACTATGGCTACACCTTC
CASRDSNNYGYTF
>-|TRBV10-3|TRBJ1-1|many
TGTGCCATCAGTGGGCGAGGGATGAACACTGAAGCTTTCTTT
CAISGRGMNTEAFF
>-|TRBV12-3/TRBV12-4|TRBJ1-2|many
TGTGCCAGCAGTTTACAGTGGGGCTACACCTTC
CASSLQWGYTF
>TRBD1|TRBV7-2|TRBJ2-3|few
TGTGCCAGCAGCTCCCGGACAGGGATCGGTACAGATACGCAGTATTTT
CASSSRTGIGTDTQYF
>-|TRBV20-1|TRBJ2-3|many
TGCAGTGCTCCGGGACTTGCCCACACAGATACGCAGTATTTT
CSAPGLAHTDTQYF
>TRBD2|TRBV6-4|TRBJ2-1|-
TGTGCCAGCAGTTCCGCCGGGACTAGCGGGGGGTTGAATGAGCAGTTCTTC
CASSSAGTSGGLNEQFF
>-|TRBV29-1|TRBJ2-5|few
TGCAGCGTTGGTGGACTCTCCGGGACCCAGTACTTC
CSVGGLSGTQYF
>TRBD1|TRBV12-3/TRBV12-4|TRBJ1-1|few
TGTGCCAGCACCACGTCGCAAGTGTGGGACAGGAGGGATTGGGAAGCTTTCTTT
CASTTSQVWDRRDWEAFF
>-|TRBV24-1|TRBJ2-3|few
TGTGCCACCAGTGACTCCGGACTTGGAGGGACAGATACGCAGTATTTT
CATSDSGLGGTDTQYF
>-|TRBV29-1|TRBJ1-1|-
TGCAGCGTTGAAGGAGGGTCAATTGAAGCTTTCTTT
CSVEGGSIEAFF
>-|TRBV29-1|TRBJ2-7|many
TGCAGCGTTATCTGGCAGGGTAGCTACGAGCAGTACTTC
CSVIWQGSYEQYF
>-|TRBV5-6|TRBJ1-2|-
TGTGCCAGCAGCTTACAGGGTCTCGGCTATGGCTACACCTTC
CASSLQGLGYGYTF
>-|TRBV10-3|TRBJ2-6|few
TGTGCCATCAGTGAGTATTTCGGGGCCTCTGGGGCCAACGTCCTGACTTTC
CAISEYFGASGANVLTF
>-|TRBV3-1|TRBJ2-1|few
TGTGCCAGCAGCCAAGGGACCAGGGGTAATGAGCAGTTCTTC
CASSQGTRGNEQFF
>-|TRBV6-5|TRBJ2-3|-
TGTGCCAGCAGTTACACCCATGCCGCAGATACGCAGTATTTT
CASSYTHAADTQYF